Here is one TCR beta chain with its context. V lost 2 bases to trimming and J lost 10 bases, with 9 bases between them. Germline V gives CDR1 SGHAT, CDR2 FQNNGV. CDR3 length equals 13 residues. The entry originates in a study of T cell changes during pregnancy in multiple sclerosis. Profiled with immunoSEQ multiplex PCR; TCRdb holds only in-frame clones, not every one. This table holds about 53,000 clones, almost 90% found once. The clonotype was recovered from a female donor in good health, enrolled as a control in a pregnancy study. The rearrangement joins TRBV11-2 to TRBJ1-6; perhaps TRBD1 as D (5 bases). Material: peripheral blood, obtained after pregnancy. The CDR3 nucleotides read TGTGCCAGCAGCTTATGGGGCGACTCACCCCTCCACTTT. Protein: CASSLWGDSPLHF.